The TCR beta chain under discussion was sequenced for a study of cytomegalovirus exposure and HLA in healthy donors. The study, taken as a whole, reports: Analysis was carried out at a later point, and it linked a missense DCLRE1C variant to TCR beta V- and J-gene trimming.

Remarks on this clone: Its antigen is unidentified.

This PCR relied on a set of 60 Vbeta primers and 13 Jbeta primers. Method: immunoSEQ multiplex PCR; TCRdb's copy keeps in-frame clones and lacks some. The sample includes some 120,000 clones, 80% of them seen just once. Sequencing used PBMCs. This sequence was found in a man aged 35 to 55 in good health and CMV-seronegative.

The CDR3 protein is CATRTSGRGGELFF. As DNA, the CDR3 is TGTGCCACCAGGACTAGCGGGAGAGGCGGGGAGCTGTTTTTT. The rearrangement links TRBV2 to TRBJ2-2, with TRBD2 matching over 13 bases. From germline, CDR1 is SNHLY and CDR2 FYNNEI. The CDR3 runs to 14 residues. V lost 10 bases to trimming and J lost 7 bases; unmatched junction nucleotides: 6. Variable domain in full (rest from reference TRBV2 and TRBJ2-2): EPEVTQTPSHQVTQMGQEVILRCVPISNHLYFYWYRQILGQKVEFLVSFYNNEISEKSEIFDDQFSVERPDGSNFTLKIRSTKLEDSAMYFCATRTSGRGGELFFGEGSRLTVL.